One sample yielded the 31 T cell receptor beta chains listed below, sequenced in a study of molecular identifiers for immune sequencing clone quantification (dated by TCRdb to 2016 to 2019). The library relied on PCR. Sequencer: NextSeq 500. TCRdb passed the public sequencing reads through fastp at Q25 and MiXCR, retaining productive beta sequences. Each entry merges the rows of one CDR3 protein and shows their most common DNA and genes. The sample table lists approximately 680,000 distinct CDR3 sequences, 25% of them with a count of one. 0.7% to 0.95% of the sample goes to the ten largest clones. The sequenced sample consisted of naive CD8+ T cells from blood, with Jurkat cell RNA spiked in. Sample cell subset or site, as interpreted from the label and publication: FACS-sorted CD8+CD4-CCR7+CD45RA+ naive T cells. The receptor set was obtained from a human donor in good health. Some libraries in this study had Jurkat cell RNA spiked in.

This clonotype was seen at least ten times. This chain connects TRBV7-8 to TRBJ2-5, with 8 bases aligning to TRBD2. The ends lost 5 bases at V and 5 bases at J; junction bases unmatched: 10. The length of the CDR3 is 15 residues. Germline CDR1 and CDR2: SGHVS and FQNEAQ. CDR3 in amino acids: CASSVPPAGGETQYF. CDR3 coding DNA: TGTGCCAGCAGCGTCCCTCCGGCGGGGGGTGAGACCCAGTACTTC.

The chain uses TRBV5-6 and TRBJ1-1; D unclear. Germline CDR1 reads SGHDT; CDR2 reads YYEEEE. V lost 0 bases, J lost 3 bases, and 9 bases lay in between. The CDR3 extends over 14 amino acids. CDR3 DNA: TGTGCCAGCAGCTTGGGGCAGCCATACACTGAAGCTTTCTTT. Its translation: CASSLGQPYTEAFF.

This clonotype was picked up a small number of times. V and J are TRBV7-9 and TRBJ2-5; 10 bases fit TRBD2. With V trimmed by 1 base and J by 5 bases, 7 bases remained unmatched. Germline V gives CDR1 SEHNR, CDR2 FQNEAQ (reference sequence). CDR3 length equals 16 residues. The CDR3 sequence is CASSLVNGTSAETQYF. The CDR3 coding sequence is TGTGCCAGCAGCTTAGTTAACGGGACTAGCGCGGAGACCCAGTACTTC.

This clonotype was seen at least ten times. The chain employs TRBV7-2 and TRBJ2-7, with 7 bases identical to TRBD1. The CDR3 extends over 15 amino acids. Germline loops: CDR1 SGHTA, CDR2 FQGNSA. V dropped 4 bases and J dropped 2; count of bases not matched to a gene: 8. The chain's CDR3 is CASSSGQKSPYEQYF. Written as DNA, the CDR3 is TGTGCCAGCAGCTCGGGACAGAAAAGCCCCTACGAGCAGTACTTC.

This sequence joins TRBV12-3 or TRBV12-4 and TRBJ1-1; D possibly corresponds to TRBD1 (6 bases). Trimming took off 3 bases at V and 7 bases at J, with 30 bases between the two ends. This CDR3 is built from 19 residues. The CDR3 region is CASSFSAMGPGAGGGEAFF. CDR3 bases: TGTGCCAGCAGTTTTTCCGCTATGGGGCCAGGGGCCGGAGGAGGTGAAGCTTTCTTT.

This clonotype was observed at least ten times. This chain uses TRBV7-9 with TRBJ2-3, with D unclear. Germline values: CDR1 SEHNR, CDR2 FQNEAQ (reference sequence). Trimming left V 6 bases short and J 4 bases short, with 8 bases between. The CDR3 sequence is 12 residues long. This CDR3 reads CASSTYSDTQYF. CDR3 in DNA: TGTGCCAGCAGTACCTATTCAGATACGCAGTATTTT.

In regard to this clonotype: Relative to the germline gene, one junction end is altered; a read error may explain this. The chain links TRBV3-1 to TRBJ1-1, with TRBD1 as a possible D gene (5 bases). The CDR3 loop spans 15 amino acids. Germline V gives CDR1 LGHDT, CDR2 YNNKEL (reference sequence). CDR3 region: CASSSASELGTEALF. The CDR3, as DNA: TGTGCCAGCAGCTCCGCCTCAGAATTGGGGACTGAAGCTCTCTTT.

Concerning this clonotype: A clone one base away is much larger, so this may be a read error. This rearrangement joins TRBV27 to TRBJ1-1; tentatively, D is TRBD1 (5 bases). The CDR3 spans 15 residues. Per the germline V gene, CDR1 is MNHEY and CDR2 is SMNVEV (reference sequence). CDR3 nucleotide sequence: TGTGCCAGCGGTTTATTGGCAGGGCTAAACACTGAAGCTTTCTTT. It specifies CASGLLAGLNTEAFF.

In regard to this clonotype: This may arise from a read error, as a much more abundant clone is one base away. The V and J genes are TRBV28 and TRBJ2-3, with D possibly called TRBD1 or TRBD2 (7 bases each). The J call may not be correct, given that the DNA end is closer to TRBJ2-5. CDR1 and CDR2 from the germline V gene are MDHEN and SYDVKM. The CDR3 runs to 13 residues. The CDR3 bases are TGTGCCAGCAGTCCTACAGGGGAGGGGCCCCAGTACTTC. Protein: CASSPTGEGPQYF.

This clonotype was picked up many times. The chain employs TRBV19 and TRBJ1-5, with D unresolved. CDR1 and CDR2 (germline): LNHDA, SQIVND (reference sequence). This CDR3 has 12 amino acids. V lost 7 bases and J lost 7, with 11 bases in between. The CDR3 spells CASTLGEQPQHF. CDR3 coding DNA: TGTGCCAGTACCCTGGGTGAGCAGCCCCAGCATTTT.

This clonotype was seen repeatedly, ten times or more. J is TRBJ1-5 and V is TRBV27, with D possibly matching TRBD1 (5 bases). With 3 bases removed from V and 4 bases from J, the gap between germline ends came to 16 bases. The CDR3 is 16 residues long. Germline CDR1 and CDR2: MNHEY and SMNVEV (reference sequence). The CDR3 sequence is CASSLVGLNSNQPQHF. The CDR3 DNA reads as TGTGCCAGCAGTTTGGTGGGACTGAACTCAAATCAGCCCCAGCATTTT.

Concerning this clonotype itself: This sequence may be a read error, since a much larger clone differs from it by one base. The chain has TRBV2 and TRBJ2-6; D is possibly TRBD1 (6 bases). The CDR3 sequence is 19 residues long. Germline V gives CDR1 SNHLY, CDR2 FYNNEI. In nucleotides, the CDR3 is TGTGCCAGCAGTGAAGAAGGTTGGACAGACCGCTCTGAGGCCAACGTCCTGACTTTC. Translated: CASSEEGWTDRSEANVLTF.

This chain uses TRBV12-3 or TRBV12-4 with TRBJ1-5; TRBD1 matches at 9 bases. The CDR3 spans 17 residues. V was pared by 6 bases and J by 11 bases, with 20 bases of the junction left unmatched. The CDR3 protein is CASSHLEPGQGESAQHF. The DNA for the CDR3 is TGTGCCAGCAGCCACCTGGAACCGGGACAGGGCGAATCAGCCCAGCATTTT.

The J gene is TRBJ1-4, the V gene TRBV28; 7 positions match TRBD1. Trimming at V came to 4 bases and at J to 7 bases, leaving 15 bases not matched to a gene. Germline V lookup: CDR1 MDHEN, CDR2 SYDVKM. The CDR3 is made up of 17 amino acids. The CDR3 sequence: CASSSILDREGGEKLFF. The CDR3 DNA reads TGTGCCAGCAGTTCGATCCTTGACAGGGAGGGTGGTGAAAAACTGTTTTTT.

In DNA form, the CDR3 reads TGTGCCAGCAGCATTGGACAGGGCTACACCTATGGCTACACCTTC. Translating it yields CASSIGQGYTYGYTF. The J gene is TRBJ1-2, the V gene TRBV5-3, with 8 bases identical to TRBD1. TRBV5-3 is an ORF for which the function is uncertain. The CDR3 runs 15 residues. Trimming cost V 8 bases and J 4 bases; bases outside gene matches: 13.

This clonotype was seen many times. This chain uses TRBV20-1 with TRBJ1-5, with D perhaps TRBD1 (5 bases). Germline lookup yields CDR1 DFQATT and CDR2 SNEGSKA (reference sequence). This CDR3 is built from 15 residues. V dropped 0 bases and J dropped 5 bases, with 14 bases sitting between them. The CDR3 is CSARDPGRVDQPQHF. The CDR3 DNA reads as TGCAGTGCTAGAGATCCAGGCAGGGTGGATCAGCCCCAGCATTTT.

This clonotype was recorded a few times. The chain employs TRBV12-5 and TRBJ2-7; TRBD1 matches 9 bases. CDR1 and CDR2 (germline): LGHNT, FRNRAP. CDR3 length: 14 amino acids. The V gene end was trimmed by 6 bases and the J gene end by 6 bases; junction bases not matched to a gene: 9. This CDR3 reads CASGAGTGFFEQYF. CDR3 nucleotides: TGTGCTAGTGGCGCCGGGACAGGGTTTTTCGAGCAGTACTTC.

CDR3 amino acids: CSATDRSLYEQYF. The CDR3 bases are TGCAGTGCTACGGACAGGTCTCTGTACGAGCAGTACTTC. The J gene is TRBJ2-7, the V gene TRBV20-1; the match to TRBD1 covers 7 bases. Germline V gene data show CDR1 as DFQATT and CDR2 as SNEGSKA (reference sequence). V lost 4 bases, J lost 4 bases, and 7 bases stayed unmatched. There are 13 residues in the CDR3.

This clonotype occurred many times. The chain links TRBV12-3 or TRBV12-4 to TRBJ1-1; perhaps TRBD1 as D (5 bases). V lost 6 bases and J lost 7, with 18 bases in between. This CDR3 spans 14 amino acids. CDR3 protein: CASRPDNRDYEAFF. DNA for the CDR3: TGTGCCAGCAGACCCGACAATAGGGACTATGAAGCTTTCTTT.

This clonotype was detected ten times or more. This chain uses TRBV7-2 with TRBJ1-1; 7 nucleotides agree with TRBD1. Looked up from germline, CDR1 is SGHTA and CDR2 is FQGNSA. The CDR3 runs 14 residues. V was pared by 3 bases and J by 1 base, with 2 bases of the junction left unmatched. CDR3 residues: CASSFTGENTEAFF. The CDR3 region has the DNA TGTGCCAGCAGCTTCACAGGGGAGAACACTGAAGCTTTCTTT.

The sample holds many counts of this clonotype. Germline and junction disagree at one end, which may indicate a read error. This sequence joins TRBV5-6 and TRBJ2-6; a possible D gene is TRBD2 (5 bases). The CDR3 contains 18 residues. The germline CDR1 and CDR2 sequences are SGHDT and YYEEEE. CDR3 DNA sequence: TGTGCCAGCAGCTTGTTACGGGGTATGGTTTCTGTGGCCAACGTCCTGACTTTC. Its translation is CASSLLRGMVSVANVLTF.

Points on this clonotype: A read error is likely, as this CDR3 ends without the conserved phenylalanine or tryptophan. The chain recombines TRBV6-5 with TRBJ1-2, with 7 bases aligning to TRBD1. This CDR3 contains 16 residues. V lost 5 bases to trimming and J lost 2 bases; unmatched junction nucleotides: 11. Germline assignment: CDR1 MNHEY and CDR2 SVGAGI. The CDR3, as DNA: TGTGCCAGCAGTCTCCGACAGGGAGGTGTCAACTATGGCTACACCTCC. Amino acids: CASSLRQGGVNYGYTS.

V is TRBV5-6 and J is TRBJ2-7, with 8 nucleotides matching TRBD2. V lost 0 bases and J lost 1; bases outside the gene matches: 6. This CDR3 has 16 residues. Germline V gene sequence: CDR1 SGHDT, CDR2 YYEEEE. The CDR3 region has the DNA TGTGCCAGCAGCTTGGCTCGACTAGCGTGGTCCTACGAGCAGTACTTC. Translation gives CASSLARLAWSYEQYF. Supplemented by reference TRBV5-6 and TRBJ2-7, the full variable domain reads DAGVTQSPTHLIKTRGQQVTLRCSPKSGHDTVSWYQQALGQGPQFIFQYYEEEERQRGNFPDRFSGHQFPNYSSELNVNALLLGDSALYLCASSLARLAWSYEQYFGPGTRLTVT.

This clonotype was recorded at least ten times. At one of its ends the junction is not consistent with the germline gene, which may arise from a read error. The V call is TRBV5-1, the J call TRBJ1-1, with D possibly matching TRBD1 (5 bases). This CDR3 spans 14 amino acids. Germline V gene sequence: CDR1 SGHRS, CDR2 YFSETQ. CDR3 residues: CASSLRQGNTEAFF. The CDR3, as DNA: TGTGCCAGCAGCTTACGGCAGGGGAACACTGAAGCTTTCTTT.

The chain uses TRBV21-1 and TRBJ2-4; the D segment call TRBD2 is taken from the table without a DNA check. TRBV21-1 is deemed a pseudogene. The CDR3 totals 16 residues. Here the CDR3 DNA reads TGTGCCAGCAGCAAAGCGCGCAGTTTACCCTCAAACATTCAGTACTTC. Protein sequence: CASSKARSLPSNIQYF.

This clonotype was counted at least ten times. The rearrangement links TRBV18 to TRBJ2-7; D is unresolved. The CDR3 has 13 residues. Trimming removed 2 bases from V and 6 bases from J, with 11 bases in between. Per germline, CDR1 KGHSH and CDR2 LQKENI. CDR3 loop: CASSPGTGGEQYF. The DNA for the CDR3 is TGTGCCAGCTCACCAGGAACGGGTGGCGAGCAGTACTTC.

The CDR3 is CASSAEPGHYNSPLHF. The CDR3 nucleotides read TGTGCCAGTAGTGCGGAACCGGGACACTATAATTCACCCCTCCACTTT. This chain links TRBV19 with TRBJ1-6; D perhaps matches TRBD1 (6 bases). Germline assignment: CDR1 LNHDA and CDR2 SQIVND (reference sequence). V lost 5 bases, J lost 3 bases, and 14 bases lay in between. This CDR3 region has 16 residues. The complete variable domain, with remaining parts taken from reference TRBV19 and TRBJ1-6, reads DGGITQSPKYLFRKEGQNVTLSCEQNLNHDAMYWYRQDPGQGLRLIYYSQIVNDFQKGDIAEGYSVSREKKESFPLTVTSAQKNPTAFYLCASSAEPGHYNSPLHFGNGTRLTVT.

Concerning this clonotype: Given a much more abundant clone one base away, this may be a read error. The chain links TRBV15 to TRBJ2-3, with 7 bases matching TRBD2. The V segment lost 2 bases and the J segment 4 bases; nucleotides outside the gene matches: 12. Germline CDR1 LNHNV, CDR2 YYDKDF (reference sequence). This CDR3 region has 17 residues. In DNA, the CDR3 is TGTGCCACCAGCAGACTTCCAGAGGCGGGAGTGGCAGATACGCAGTATTTT. Translation: CATSRLPEAGVADTQYF.

V is TRBV6-6 and J is TRBJ1-5; D unresolved. Germline V gene data show CDR1 as MNHNY and CDR2 as SVGAGI (reference sequence). Trimming cost V 4 bases and J 5 bases, with 9 bases left between them. The CDR3 covers 13 residues. This CDR3 reads CASSCGRDQPQHF. The CDR3 DNA reads TGTGCCAGCAGTTGCGGTAGGGATCAGCCCCAGCATTTT.

This clonotype showed up many times. V gene TRBV20-1 combines with J gene TRBJ1-1, with D possibly TRBD1 on 6 matching bases. CDR3 length: 16 amino acids. V was cut by 5 bases and J by 2 bases, with 21 bases left in between. In germline, CDR1 is DFQATT, CDR2 SNEGSKA (reference sequence). CDR3 loop: CSASRGGRGENTEAFF. DNA for the CDR3: TGCAGTGCTTCCCGGGGGGGCAGGGGCGAAAACACTGAAGCTTTCTTT.

For this clonotype: A much more abundant neighbour one base away suggests this may be a read error. The CDR3 DNA is TGTGCCAGCAGCATCAGGGGGCTGAGGTCCTACGAGCAGTGCTTC. It specifies CASSIRGLRSYEQCF. The chain links TRBV28 to TRBJ2-7, with TRBD1 identical over 8 bases. Germline CDR1 MDHEN, CDR2 SYDVKM. The CDR3 totals 15 residues.